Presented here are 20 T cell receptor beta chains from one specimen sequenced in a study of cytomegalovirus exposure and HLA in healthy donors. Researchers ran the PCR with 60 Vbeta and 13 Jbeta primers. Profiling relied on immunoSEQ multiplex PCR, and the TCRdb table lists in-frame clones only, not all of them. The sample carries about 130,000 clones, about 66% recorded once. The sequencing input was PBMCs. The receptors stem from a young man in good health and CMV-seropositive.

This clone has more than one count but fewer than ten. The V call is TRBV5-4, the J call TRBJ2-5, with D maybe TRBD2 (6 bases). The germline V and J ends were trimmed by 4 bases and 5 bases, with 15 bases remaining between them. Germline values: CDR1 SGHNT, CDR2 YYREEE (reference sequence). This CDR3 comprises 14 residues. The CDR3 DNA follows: TGTGCCAGCAGCCCCCGGGGGTGGGGGGAGACCCAGTACTTC. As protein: CASSPRGWGETQYF. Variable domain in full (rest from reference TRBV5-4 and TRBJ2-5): ETGVTQSPTHLIKTRGQQVTLRCSSQSGHNTVSWYQQALGQGPQFIFQYYREEENGRGNFPPRFSGLQFPNYSSELNVNALELDDSALYLCASSPRGWGETQYFGPGTRLLVL.

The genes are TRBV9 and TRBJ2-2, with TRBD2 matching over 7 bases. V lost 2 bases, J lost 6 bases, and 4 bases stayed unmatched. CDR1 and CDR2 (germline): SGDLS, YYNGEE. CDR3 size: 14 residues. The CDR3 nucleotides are TGTGCCAGCAGCGTTCTGGGGGGGGCCGGGGAGCTGTTTTTT. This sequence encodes CASSVLGGAGELFF.

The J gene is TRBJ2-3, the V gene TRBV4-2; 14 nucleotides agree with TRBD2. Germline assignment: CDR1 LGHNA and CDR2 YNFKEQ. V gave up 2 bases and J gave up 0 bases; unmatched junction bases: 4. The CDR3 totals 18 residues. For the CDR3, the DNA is TGTGCCAGCAGCCAACTCGGGACTAGCGGGAGCAGCACAGATACGCAGTATTTT. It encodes CASSQLGTSGSSTDTQYF.

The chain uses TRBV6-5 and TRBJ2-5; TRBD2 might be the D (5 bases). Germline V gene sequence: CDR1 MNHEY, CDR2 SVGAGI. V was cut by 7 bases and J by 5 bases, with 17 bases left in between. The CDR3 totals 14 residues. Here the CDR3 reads CASTHRTPRETQYF. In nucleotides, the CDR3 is TGTGCCAGCACACACCGGACTCCGCGTGAGACCCAGTACTTC.

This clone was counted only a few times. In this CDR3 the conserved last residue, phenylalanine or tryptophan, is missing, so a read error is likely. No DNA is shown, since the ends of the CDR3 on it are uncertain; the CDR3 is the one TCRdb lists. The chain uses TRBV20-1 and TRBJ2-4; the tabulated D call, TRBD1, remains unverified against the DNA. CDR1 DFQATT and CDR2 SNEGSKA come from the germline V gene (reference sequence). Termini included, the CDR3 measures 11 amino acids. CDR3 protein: CSARGWATPVI.

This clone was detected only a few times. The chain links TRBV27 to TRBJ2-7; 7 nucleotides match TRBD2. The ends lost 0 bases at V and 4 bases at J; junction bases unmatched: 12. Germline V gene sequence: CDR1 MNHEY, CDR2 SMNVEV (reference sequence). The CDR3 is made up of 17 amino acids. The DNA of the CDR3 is TGTGCCAGCAGTTTATCGATGGCACGCGGGAGCTTATACGAGCAGTACTTC. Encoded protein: CASSLSMARGSLYEQYF.

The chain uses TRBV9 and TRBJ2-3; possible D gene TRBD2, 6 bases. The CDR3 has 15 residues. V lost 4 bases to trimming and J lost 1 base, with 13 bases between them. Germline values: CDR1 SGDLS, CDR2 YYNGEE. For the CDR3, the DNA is TGTGCCAGCAGCTTTAGCGGTCGGGGCACAGATACGCAGTATTTT. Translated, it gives CASSFSGRGTDTQYF.

The CDR3 nucleotides read TGTGCCAGCAGTTTTTGGCGACAGGGCCTCGGCTACACCTTC. As protein: CASSFWRQGLGYTF. J is TRBJ1-2 and V is TRBV28; 7 bases match TRBD1. The CDR3 runs 14 residues. V was pared by 3 bases and J by 8 bases, with 9 bases of the junction left unmatched. CDR1 and CDR2 (germline): MDHEN, SYDVKM.

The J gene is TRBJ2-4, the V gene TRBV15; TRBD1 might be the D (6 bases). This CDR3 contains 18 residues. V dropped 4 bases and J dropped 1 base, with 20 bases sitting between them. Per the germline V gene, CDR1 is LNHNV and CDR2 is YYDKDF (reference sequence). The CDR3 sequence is CATSNTEAGQYAKNIQYF. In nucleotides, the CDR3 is TGTGCCACCAGCAACACCGAGGCTGGACAGTACGCCAAAAACATTCAGTACTTC.

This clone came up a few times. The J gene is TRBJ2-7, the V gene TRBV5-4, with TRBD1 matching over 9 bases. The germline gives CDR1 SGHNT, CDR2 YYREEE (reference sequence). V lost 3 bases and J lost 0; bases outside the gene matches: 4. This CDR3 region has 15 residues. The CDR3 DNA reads TGTGCCAGCAGCTCGCGGGACAGGGCCTCCTACGAGCAGTACTTC. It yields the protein CASSSRDRASYEQYF. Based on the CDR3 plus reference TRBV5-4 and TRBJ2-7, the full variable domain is ETGVTQSPTHLIKTRGQQVTLRCSSQSGHNTVSWYQQALGQGPQFIFQYYREEENGRGNFPPRFSGLQFPNYSSELNVNALELDDSALYLCASSSRDRASYEQYFGPGTRLTVT.

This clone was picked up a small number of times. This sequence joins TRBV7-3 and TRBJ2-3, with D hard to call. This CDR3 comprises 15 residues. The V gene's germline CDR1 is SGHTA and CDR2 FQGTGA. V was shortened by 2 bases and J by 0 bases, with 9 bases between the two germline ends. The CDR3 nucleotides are TGTGCCAGCAGCTTATCGCCGGGTAGCACAGATACGCAGTATTTT. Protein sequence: CASSLSPGSTDTQYF.

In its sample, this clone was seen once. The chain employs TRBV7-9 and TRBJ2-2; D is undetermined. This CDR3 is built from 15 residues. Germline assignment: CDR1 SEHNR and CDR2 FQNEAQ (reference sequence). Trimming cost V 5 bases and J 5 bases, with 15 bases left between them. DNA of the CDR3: TGTGCCAGCAGCCCACCTCTTGAGTTTACCGGGGAGCTGTTTTTT. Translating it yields CASSPPLEFTGELFF.

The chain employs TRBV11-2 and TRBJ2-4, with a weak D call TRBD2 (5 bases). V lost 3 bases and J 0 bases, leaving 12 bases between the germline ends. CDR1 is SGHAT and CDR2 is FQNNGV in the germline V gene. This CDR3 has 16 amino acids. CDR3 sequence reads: CASSFLEGIAKNIQYF. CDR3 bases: TGTGCCAGCAGCTTTCTCGAGGGCATAGCCAAAAACATTCAGTACTTC.

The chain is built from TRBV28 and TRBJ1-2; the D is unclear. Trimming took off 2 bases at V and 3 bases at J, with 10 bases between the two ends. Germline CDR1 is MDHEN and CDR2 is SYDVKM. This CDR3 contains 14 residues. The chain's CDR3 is CASSLVRADYGYTF. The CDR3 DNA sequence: TGTGCCAGCAGTTTAGTGAGGGCCGACTATGGCTACACCTTC.

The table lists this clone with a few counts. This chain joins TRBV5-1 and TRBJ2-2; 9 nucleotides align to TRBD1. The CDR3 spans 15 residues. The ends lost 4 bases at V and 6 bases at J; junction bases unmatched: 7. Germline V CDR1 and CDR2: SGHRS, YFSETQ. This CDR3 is CASSQDRGWSGELFF. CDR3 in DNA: TGCGCCAGCAGCCAGGACAGGGGCTGGTCCGGGGAGCTGTTTTTT.

CDR3 amino acids: CASSARAGAPYNEQFF. CDR3 coding DNA: TGTGCCAGCAGCGCCCGCGCGGGAGCCCCTTACAATGAGCAGTTCTTC. The chain employs TRBV9 and TRBJ2-1; the match to TRBD2 covers 7 bases. The CDR3 loop spans 16 amino acids. Germline CDR1 and CDR2: SGDLS and YYNGEE. V was clipped by 3 bases and J by 4 bases; unmatched bases: 10.

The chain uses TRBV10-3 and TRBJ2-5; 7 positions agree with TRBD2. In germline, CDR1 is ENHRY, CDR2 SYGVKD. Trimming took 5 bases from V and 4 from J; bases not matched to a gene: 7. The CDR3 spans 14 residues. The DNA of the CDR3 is TGTGCCATCAGTTTCGGGGGGAGGGGAGAGACCCAGTACTTC. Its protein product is CAISFGGRGETQYF.

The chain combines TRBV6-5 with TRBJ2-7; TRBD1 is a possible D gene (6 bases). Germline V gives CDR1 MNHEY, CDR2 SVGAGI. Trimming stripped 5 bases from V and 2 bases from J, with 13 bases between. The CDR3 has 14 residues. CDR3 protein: CASSETDRTYEQYF. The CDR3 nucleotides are TGTGCCAGCAGTGAGACGGACAGAACCTACGAGCAGTACTTC.

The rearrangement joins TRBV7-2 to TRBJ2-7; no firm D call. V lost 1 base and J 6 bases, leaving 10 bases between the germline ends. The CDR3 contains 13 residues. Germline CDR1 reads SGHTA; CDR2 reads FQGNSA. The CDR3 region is CASSLGLSPEQYF. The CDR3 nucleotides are TGTGCCAGCAGCTTAGGCCTAAGCCCCGAGCAGTACTTC.

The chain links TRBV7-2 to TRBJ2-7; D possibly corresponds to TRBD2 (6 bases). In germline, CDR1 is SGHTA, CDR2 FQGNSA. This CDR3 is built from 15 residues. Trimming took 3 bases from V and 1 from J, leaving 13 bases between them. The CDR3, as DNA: TGTGCCAGCAGCTTGACCGGGACTCAATCCTACGAGCAGTACTTC. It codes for CASSLTGTQSYEQYF.